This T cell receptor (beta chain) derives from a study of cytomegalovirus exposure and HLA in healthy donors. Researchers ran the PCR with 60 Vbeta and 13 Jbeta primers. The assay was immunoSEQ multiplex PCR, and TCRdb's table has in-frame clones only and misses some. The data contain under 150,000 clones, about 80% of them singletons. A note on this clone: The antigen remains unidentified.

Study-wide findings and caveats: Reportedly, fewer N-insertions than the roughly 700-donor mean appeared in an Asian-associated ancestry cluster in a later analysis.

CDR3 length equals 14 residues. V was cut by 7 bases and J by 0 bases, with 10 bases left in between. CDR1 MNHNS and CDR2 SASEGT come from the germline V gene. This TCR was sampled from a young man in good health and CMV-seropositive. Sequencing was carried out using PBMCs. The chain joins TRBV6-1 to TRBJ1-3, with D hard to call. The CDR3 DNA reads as TGTGCCAGCAATGATGGGAGCTCTGGAAACACCATATATTTT. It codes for CASNDGSSGNTIYF.